The clone carrying this TCR beta chain was observed a single time. The antigen is unknown. The data are from a study of regulatory T cells in long-lasting Graves disease. The study's findings and limits: It was in persistent disease that TRBV28, TRBJ1-2 and TRBJ2-5 were favored.

As for time point: persistent/refractory GD, antithyroid drugs over 5 years with positive TRAb. RNA extracted from PBMCs served as the sequencing template. Trimming at V came to 6 bases and at J to 0 bases, leaving 11 bases not matched to a gene. This CDR3 contains 18 residues. CDR1 MNHEY and CDR2 SMNVEV come from the germline V gene (reference sequence). HTBI primers from iRepertoire and Arm-PCR of CDR3 regions yielded the TCR beta libraries. In TCRdb, the multiplex PCR reads were re-called with MiXCR into one record per CDR3 protein. The profile shows hundreds of thousands of distinct CDR3 sequences, around 21% of them singletons.

This specimen consisted of peripheral blood mononuclear cells (PBMCs), obtained when the disease was refractory, from a patient treated with antithyroid drugs. The receptor was derived from a female donor with Graves disease. The V call is TRBV27, the J call TRBJ2-2; TRBD1 agrees at 9 bases. CDR3 nucleotides: TGTGCCAGCAGGGGTCTGGAGGGACAGGGCGCGAACACCGGGGAGCTGTTTTTT. Translated: CASRGLEGQGANTGELFF.